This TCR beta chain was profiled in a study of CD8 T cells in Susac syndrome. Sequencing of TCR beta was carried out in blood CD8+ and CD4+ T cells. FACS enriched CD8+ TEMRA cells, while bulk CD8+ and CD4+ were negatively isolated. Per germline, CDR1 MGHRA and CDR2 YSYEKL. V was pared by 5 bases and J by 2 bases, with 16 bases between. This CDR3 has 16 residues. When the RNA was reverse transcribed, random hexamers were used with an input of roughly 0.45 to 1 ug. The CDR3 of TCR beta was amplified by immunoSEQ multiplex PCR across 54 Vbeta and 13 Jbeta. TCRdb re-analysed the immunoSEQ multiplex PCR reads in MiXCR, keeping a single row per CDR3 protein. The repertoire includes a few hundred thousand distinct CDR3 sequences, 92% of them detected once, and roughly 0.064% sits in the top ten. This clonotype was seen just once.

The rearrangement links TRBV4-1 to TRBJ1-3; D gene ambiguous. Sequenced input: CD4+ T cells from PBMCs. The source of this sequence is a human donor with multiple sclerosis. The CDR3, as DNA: TGCGCCAGCAGCTCCCCGGGCCAATCCCCTGGAAACACCATATATTTT. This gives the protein CASSSPGQSPGNTIYF.